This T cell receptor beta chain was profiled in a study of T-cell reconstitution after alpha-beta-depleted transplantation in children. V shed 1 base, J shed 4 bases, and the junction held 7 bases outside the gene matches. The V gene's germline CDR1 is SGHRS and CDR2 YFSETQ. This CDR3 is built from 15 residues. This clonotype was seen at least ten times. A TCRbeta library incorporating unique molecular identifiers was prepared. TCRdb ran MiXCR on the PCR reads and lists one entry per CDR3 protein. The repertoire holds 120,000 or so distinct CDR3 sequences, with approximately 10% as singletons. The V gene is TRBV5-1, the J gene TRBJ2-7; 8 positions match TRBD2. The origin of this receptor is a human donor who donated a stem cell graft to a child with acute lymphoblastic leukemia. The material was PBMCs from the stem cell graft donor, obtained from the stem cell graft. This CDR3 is CASSLNGGAEYEQYF. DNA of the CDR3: TGCGCCAGCAGCTTGAACGGGGGGGCCGAGTACGAGCAGTACTTC.